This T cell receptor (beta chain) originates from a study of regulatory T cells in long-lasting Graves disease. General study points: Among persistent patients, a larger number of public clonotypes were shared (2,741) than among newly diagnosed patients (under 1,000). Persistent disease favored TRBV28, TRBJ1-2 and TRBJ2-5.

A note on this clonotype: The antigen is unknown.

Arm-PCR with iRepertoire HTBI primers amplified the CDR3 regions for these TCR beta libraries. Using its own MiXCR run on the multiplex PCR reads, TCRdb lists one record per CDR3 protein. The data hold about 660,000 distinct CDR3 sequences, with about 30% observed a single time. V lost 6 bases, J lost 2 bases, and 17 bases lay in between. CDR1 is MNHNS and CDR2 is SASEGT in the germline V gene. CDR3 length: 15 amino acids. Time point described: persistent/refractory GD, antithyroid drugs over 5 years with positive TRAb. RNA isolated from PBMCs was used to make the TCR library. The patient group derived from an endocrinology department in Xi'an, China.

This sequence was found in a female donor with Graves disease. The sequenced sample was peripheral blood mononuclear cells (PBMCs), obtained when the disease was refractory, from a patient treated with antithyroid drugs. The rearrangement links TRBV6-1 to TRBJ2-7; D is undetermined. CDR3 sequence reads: CASRSDSPTTYEQYF. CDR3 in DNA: TGTGCCAGCAGATCTGACTCGCCTACCACCTACGAGCAGTACTTC.